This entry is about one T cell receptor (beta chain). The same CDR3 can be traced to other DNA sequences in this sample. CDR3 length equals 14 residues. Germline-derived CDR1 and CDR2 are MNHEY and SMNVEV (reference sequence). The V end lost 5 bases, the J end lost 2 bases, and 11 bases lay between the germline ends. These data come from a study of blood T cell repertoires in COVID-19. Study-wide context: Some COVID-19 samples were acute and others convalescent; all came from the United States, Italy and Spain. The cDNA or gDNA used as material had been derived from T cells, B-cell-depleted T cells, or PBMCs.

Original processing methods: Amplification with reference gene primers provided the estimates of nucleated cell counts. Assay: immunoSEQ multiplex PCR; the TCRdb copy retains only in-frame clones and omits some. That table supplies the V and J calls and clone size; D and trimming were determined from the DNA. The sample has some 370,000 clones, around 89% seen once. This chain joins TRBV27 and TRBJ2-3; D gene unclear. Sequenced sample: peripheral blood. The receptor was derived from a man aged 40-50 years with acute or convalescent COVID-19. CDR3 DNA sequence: TGTGCCAGCAGTCGCGGCGGTTCCACAGATACGCAGTATTTT. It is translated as CASSRGGSTDTQYF.